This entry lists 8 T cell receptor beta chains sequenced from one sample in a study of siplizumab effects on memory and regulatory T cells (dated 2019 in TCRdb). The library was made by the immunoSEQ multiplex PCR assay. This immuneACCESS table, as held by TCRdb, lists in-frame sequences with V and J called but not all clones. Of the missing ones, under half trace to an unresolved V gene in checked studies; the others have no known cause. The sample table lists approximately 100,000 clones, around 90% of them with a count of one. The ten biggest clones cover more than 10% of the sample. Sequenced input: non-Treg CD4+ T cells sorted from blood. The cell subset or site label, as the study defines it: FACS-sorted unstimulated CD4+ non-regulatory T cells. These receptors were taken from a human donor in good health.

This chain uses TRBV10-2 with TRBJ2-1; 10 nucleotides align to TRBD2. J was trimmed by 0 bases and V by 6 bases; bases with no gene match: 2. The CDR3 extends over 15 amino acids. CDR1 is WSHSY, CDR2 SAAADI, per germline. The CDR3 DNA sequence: TGCGCCAGCAGCGCTAGCGGGAGCTCCTACAATGAGCAGTTCTTC. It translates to CASSASGSSYNEQFF.

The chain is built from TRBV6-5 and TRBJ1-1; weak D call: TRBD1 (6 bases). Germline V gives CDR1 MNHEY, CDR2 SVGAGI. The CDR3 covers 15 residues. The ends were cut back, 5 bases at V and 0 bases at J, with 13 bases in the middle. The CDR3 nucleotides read TGTGCCAGCAGTGCCACAGGGCGGGTGAACACTGAAGCTTTCTTT. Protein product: CASSATGRVNTEAFF.

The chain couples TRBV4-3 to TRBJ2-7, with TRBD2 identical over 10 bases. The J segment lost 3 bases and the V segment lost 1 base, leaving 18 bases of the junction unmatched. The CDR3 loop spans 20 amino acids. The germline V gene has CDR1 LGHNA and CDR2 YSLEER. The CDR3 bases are TGCGCCAGCAGCCAAGGGGCGGTCCGGGGTGGGCTAGCGGGGGACTACGAGCAGTACTTC. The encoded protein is CASSQGAVRGGLAGDYEQYF.

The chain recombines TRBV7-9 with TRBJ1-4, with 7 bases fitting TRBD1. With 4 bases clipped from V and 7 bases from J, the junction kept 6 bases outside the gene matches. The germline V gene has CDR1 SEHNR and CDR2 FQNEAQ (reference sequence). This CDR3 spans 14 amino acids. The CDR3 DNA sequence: TGTGCCAGCAGCTATACAGGGGTGGGTGAAAAACTGTTTTTT. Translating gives CASSYTGVGEKLFF.

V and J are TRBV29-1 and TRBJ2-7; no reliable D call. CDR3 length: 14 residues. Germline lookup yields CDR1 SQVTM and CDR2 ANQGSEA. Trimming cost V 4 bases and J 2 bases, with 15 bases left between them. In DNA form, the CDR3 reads TGCAGCGTTGTGACACGAACCACACCCTACGAGCAGTACTTC. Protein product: CSVVTRTTPYEQYF.

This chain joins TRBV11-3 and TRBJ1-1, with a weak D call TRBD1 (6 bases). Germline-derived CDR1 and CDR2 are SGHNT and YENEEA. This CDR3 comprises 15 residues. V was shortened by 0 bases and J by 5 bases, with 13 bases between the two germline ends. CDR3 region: CASSLEGERGTEAFF. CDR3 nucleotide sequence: TGTGCCAGCAGCTTAGAAGGGGAGAGGGGGACTGAAGCTTTCTTT. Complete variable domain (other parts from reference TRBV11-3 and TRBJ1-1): EAGVVQSPRYKIIEKKQPVAFWCNPISGHNTLYWYLQNLGQGPELLIRYENEEAVDDSQLPKDRFSAERLKGVDSTLKIQPAELGDSAVYLCASSLEGERGTEAFFGQGTRLTVV.

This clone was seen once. CDR3 DNA: TGTGCCAGCAGCTTTTGGCAGGGATCCTACGAGCAGTACTTC. Translated: CASSFWQGSYEQYF. This chain connects TRBV5-6 to TRBJ2-7; perhaps TRBD1 as D (5 bases). This CDR3 is 14 amino acids long. The V end lost 2 bases, the J end lost 1 base, and 10 bases lay between the germline ends. Germline CDR1 reads SGHDT; CDR2 reads YYEEEE. Looking up the rest from reference TRBV5-6 and TRBJ2-7 gives the full variable domain: DAGVTQSPTHLIKTRGQQVTLRCSPKSGHDTVSWYQQALGQGPQFIFQYYEEEERQRGNFPDRFSGHQFPNYSSELNVNALLLGDSALYLCASSFWQGSYEQYFGPGTRLTVT.

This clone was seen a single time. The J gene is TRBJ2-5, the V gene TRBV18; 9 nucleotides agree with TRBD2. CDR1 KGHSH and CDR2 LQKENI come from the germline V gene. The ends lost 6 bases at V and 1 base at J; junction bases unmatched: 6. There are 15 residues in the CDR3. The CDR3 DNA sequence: TGTGCCAGCTCGAAGTCTAGCGGGATCCAAGAGACCCAGTACTTC. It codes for CASSKSSGIQETQYF.